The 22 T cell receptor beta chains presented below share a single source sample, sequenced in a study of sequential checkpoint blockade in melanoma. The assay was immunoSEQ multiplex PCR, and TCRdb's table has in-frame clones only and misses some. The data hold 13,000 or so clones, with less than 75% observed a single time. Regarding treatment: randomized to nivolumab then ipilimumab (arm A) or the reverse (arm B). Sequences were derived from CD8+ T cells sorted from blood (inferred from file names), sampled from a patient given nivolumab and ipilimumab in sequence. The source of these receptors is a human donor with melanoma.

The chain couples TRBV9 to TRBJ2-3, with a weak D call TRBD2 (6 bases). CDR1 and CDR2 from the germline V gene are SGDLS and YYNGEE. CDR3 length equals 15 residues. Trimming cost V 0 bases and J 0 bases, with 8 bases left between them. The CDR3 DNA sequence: TGTGCCAGCAGCGTAGAAAGCGGGAGCACAGATACGCAGTATTTT. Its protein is CASSVESGSTDTQYF.

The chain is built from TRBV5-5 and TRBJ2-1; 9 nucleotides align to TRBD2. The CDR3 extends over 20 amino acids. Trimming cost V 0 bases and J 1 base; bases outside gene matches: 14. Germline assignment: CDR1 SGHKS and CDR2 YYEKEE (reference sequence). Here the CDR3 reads CASSLVGTSRFTRSYNEQFF. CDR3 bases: TGTGCCAGCAGCTTGGTCGGGACTAGCAGGTTTACCCGGTCCTACAATGAGCAGTTCTTC.

The DNA of the CDR3 is TGCGCCAGCAGCTTGGCGCCTAGCGGGAGCTTAAATGAGCAGTTCTTC. As protein: CASSLAPSGSLNEQFF. The chain joins TRBV5-1 to TRBJ2-1; the match to TRBD2 covers 10 bases. This CDR3 has 16 residues. Germline V gives CDR1 SGHRS, CDR2 YFSETQ. Unmatched junction bases numbered 7, after V lost 0 bases and J lost 7 bases.

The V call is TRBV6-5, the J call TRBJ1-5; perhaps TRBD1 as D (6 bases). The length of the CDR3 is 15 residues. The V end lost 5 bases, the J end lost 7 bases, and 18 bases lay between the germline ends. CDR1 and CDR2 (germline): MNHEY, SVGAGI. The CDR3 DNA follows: TGTGCCAGCAGTCCCGACAGGCGCCAAATGCAGCCCCAGCATTTT. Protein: CASSPDRRQMQPQHF.

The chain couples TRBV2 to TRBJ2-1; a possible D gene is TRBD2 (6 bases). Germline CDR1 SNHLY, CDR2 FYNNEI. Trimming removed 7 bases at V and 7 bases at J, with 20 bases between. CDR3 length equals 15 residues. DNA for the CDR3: TGTGCCAGCATCGGACCAGGGACCCGGGGGAATGAGCAGTTCTTC. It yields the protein CASIGPGTRGNEQFF.

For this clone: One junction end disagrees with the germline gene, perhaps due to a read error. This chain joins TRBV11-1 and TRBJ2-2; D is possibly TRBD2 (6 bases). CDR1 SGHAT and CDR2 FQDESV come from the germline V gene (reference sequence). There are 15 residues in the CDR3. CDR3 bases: TGTGCCAGCAGCCTAGCGAGATTGAACACCGGGGAGCTGTTTTTT. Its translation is CASSLARLNTGELFF.

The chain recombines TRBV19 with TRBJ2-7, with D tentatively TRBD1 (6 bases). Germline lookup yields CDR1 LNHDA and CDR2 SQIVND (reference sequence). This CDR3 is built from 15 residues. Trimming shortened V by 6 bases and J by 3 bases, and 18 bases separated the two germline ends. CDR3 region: CASRLGTTSYYEQYF. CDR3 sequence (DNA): TGTGCCAGTAGACTCGGGACAACTTCTTACTACGAGCAGTACTTC.

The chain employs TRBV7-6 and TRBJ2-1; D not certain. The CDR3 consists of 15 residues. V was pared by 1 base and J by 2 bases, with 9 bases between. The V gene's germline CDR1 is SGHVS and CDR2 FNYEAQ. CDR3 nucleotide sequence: TGTGCCAGCAGCTTAGAAGCGTCCCCCTACAATGAGCAGTTCTTC. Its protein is CASSLEASPYNEQFF. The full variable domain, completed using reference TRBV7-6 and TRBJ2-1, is GAGVSQSPRYKVTKRGQDVALRCDPISGHVSLYWYRQALGQGPEFLTYFNYEAQQDKSGLPNDRFSAERPEGSISTLTIQRTEQRDSAMYRCASSLEASPYNEQFFGPGTRLTVL.

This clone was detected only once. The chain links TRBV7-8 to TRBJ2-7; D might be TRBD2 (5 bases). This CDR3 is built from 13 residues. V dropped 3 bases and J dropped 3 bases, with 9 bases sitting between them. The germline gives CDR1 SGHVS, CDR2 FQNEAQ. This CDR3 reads CASSLRAVYEQYF. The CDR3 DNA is TGTGCCAGCAGCTTGCGGGCAGTCTACGAGCAGTACTTC. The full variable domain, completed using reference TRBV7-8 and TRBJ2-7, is GAGVSQSPRYKVAKRGQDVALRCDPISGHVSLFWYQQALGQGPEFLTYFQNEAQLDKSGLPSDRFFAERPEGSVSTLKIQRTQQEDSAVYLCASSLRAVYEQYFGPGTRLTVT.

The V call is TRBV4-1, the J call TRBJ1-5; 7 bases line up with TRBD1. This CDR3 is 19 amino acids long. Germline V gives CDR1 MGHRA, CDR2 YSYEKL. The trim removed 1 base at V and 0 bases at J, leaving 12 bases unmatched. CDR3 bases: TGCGCCAGCAGCCAAGGGGTCGGACAGGAGCTCTATAGCAATCAGCCCCAGCATTTT. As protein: CASSQGVGQELYSNQPQHF.

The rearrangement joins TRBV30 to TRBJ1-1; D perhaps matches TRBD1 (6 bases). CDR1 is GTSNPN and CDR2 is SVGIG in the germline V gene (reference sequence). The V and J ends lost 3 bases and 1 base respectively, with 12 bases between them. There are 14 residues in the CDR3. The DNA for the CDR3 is TGTGCCTGGAGCCTACAGGGACCGAACACTGAAGCTTTCTTT. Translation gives CAWSLQGPNTEAFF.

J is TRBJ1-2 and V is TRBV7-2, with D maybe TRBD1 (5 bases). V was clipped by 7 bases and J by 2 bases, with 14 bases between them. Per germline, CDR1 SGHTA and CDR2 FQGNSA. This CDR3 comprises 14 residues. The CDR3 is CASTLEAGNYGYTF. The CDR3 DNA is TGTGCCAGCACCCTCGAGGCAGGGAACTATGGCTACACCTTC.

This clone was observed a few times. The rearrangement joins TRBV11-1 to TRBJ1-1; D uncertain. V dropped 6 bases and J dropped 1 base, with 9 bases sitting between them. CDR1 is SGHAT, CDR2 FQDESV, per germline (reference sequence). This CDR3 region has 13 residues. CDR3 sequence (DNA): TGTGCCAGCAGTTACGAGGAGAACACTGAAGCTTTCTTT. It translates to CASSYEENTEAFF.

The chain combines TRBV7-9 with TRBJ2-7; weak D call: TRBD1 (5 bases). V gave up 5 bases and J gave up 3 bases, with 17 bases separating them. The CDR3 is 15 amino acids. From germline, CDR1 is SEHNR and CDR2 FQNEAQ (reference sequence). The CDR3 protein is CASSAPDTTYYEQYF. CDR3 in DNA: TGTGCCAGCAGCGCCCCGGACACGACGTACTACGAGCAGTACTTC.

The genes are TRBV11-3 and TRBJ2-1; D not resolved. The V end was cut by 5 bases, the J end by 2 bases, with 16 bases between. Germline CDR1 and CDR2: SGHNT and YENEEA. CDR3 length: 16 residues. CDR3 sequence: CASSPPNLGTYNEQFF. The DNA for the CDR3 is TGTGCCAGCAGCCCCCCCAACCTTGGCACCTACAATGAGCAGTTCTTC.

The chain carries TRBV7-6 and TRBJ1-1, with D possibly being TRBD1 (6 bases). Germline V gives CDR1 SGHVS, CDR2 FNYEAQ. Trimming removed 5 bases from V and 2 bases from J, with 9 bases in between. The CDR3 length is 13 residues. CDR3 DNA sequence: TGTGCCAGCAGCGTACAGGGAAACACTGAAGCTTTCTTT. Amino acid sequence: CASSVQGNTEAFF.

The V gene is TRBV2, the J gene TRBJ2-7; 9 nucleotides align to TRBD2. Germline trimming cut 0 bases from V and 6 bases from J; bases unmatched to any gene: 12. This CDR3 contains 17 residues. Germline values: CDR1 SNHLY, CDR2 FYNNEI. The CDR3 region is CASSEALRLAGHLEQYF. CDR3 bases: TGTGCCAGCAGTGAAGCGCTTCGGCTAGCGGGACATCTCGAGCAGTACTTC. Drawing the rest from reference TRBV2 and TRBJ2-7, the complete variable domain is EPEVTQTPSHQVTQMGQEVILRCVPISNHLYFYWYRQILGQKVEFLVSFYNNEISEKSEIFDDQFSVERPDGSNFTLKIRSTKLEDSAMYFCASSEALRLAGHLEQYFGPGTRLTVT.

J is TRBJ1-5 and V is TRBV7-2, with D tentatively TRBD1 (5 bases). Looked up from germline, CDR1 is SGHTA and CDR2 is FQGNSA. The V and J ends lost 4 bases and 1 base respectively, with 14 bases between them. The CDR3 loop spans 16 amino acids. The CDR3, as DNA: TGTGCCAGCAGCTCTAGCGAGCGGGGGAGCAATCAGCCCCAGCATTTT. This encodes CASSSSERGSNQPQHF.

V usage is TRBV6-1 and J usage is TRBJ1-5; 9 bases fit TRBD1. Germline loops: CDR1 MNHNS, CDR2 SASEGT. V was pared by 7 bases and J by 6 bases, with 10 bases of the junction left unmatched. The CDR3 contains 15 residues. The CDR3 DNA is TGTGCCAGCACAGACTACAGGGGGCCGGGTCAGCCCCAGCATTTT. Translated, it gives CASTDYRGPGQPQHF.

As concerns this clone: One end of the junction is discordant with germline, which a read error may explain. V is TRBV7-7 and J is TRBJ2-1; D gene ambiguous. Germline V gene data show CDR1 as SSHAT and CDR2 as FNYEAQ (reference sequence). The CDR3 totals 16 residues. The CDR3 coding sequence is TGTGCTAGCAGCTCTGAGTTCGCGGTGCCCTACAATGAGCAGTTCTTC. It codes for CASSSEFAVPYNEQFF.

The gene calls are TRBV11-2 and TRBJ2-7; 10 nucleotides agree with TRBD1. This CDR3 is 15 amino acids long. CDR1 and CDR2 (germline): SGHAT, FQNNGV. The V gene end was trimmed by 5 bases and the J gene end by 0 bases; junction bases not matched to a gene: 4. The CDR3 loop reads CASSGWTGGSYEQYF. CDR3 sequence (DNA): TGTGCCAGCAGCGGCTGGACAGGGGGCTCCTACGAGCAGTACTTC.

CDR3 bases: TGTGCCAGCAGTCCTAGCTCCTACAATGAGCAGTTCTTC. Translating gives CASSPSSYNEQFF. The V gene is TRBV9, the J gene TRBJ2-1; D ambiguous. Trimming cost V 5 bases and J 0 bases, with 6 bases left between them. The CDR3 covers 13 residues. Germline V gene sequence: CDR1 SGDLS, CDR2 YYNGEE.